The 22 T cell receptor beta chains below come from one sample, sequenced in a study of PD-1 blockade in classical Hodgkin lymphoma. Every patient had relapsed following autologous stem cell transplantation, and cohorts differed in brentuximab vedotin exposure. Repertoires were generated with immunoSEQ multiplex PCR, while TCRdb's copy carries only in-frame clones and drops some. The sample includes tens of thousands of clones, 85% to 90% of them seen just once. The material sequenced was peripheral blood mononuclear cells (PBMCs), taken before the second cycle of nivolumab. These receptors originate from a human donor with classical Hodgkin lymphoma.

V is TRBV6-5 and J is TRBJ1-6; D remains unclear. The germline V gene has CDR1 MNHEY and CDR2 SVGAGI. V lost 2 bases and J lost 9, with 14 bases in between. The CDR3 spans 15 residues. The DNA of the CDR3 is TGTGCCAGCAGTTACGCAGGTCCCGGGAGTTCACCCCTCCACTTT. Protein: CASSYAGPGSSPLHF.

This clone was picked up one time. The chain recombines TRBV29-1 with TRBJ2-1; the D gene is possibly TRBD1 (5 bases). Between the trimmed V and J ends, which lost 0 bases and 2 bases, there was a span of 17 bases. This CDR3 spans 17 amino acids. CDR1 and CDR2 (germline): SQVTM, ANQGSEA. Here the CDR3 DNA reads TGCAGCGTTGAAGATCGTACGGACAAAAGCCCCTACAATGAGCAGTTCTTC. It translates to CSVEDRTDKSPYNEQFF.

This chain joins TRBV6-1 and TRBJ1-5; D unclear. Germline V gene data show CDR1 as MNHNS and CDR2 as SASEGT. Trimming stripped 2 bases from V and 3 bases from J, with 17 bases between. This CDR3 is 17 amino acids long. CDR3 bases: TGTGCCAGCAGTGAAAACGTCGGCTGGGGATACAATCAGCCCCAGCATTTT. It is translated as CASSENVGWGYNQPQHF.

This chain joins TRBV19 and TRBJ1-1; weak D call: TRBD1 (5 bases). Germline CDR1 is LNHDA and CDR2 is SQIVND (reference sequence). Trimming removed 3 bases at V and 2 bases at J, with 7 bases between. CDR3 length: 13 amino acids. The CDR3 DNA follows: TGTGCCAGTAGTATGGGGGGAAACACTGAAGCTTTCTTT. Translating it yields CASSMGGNTEAFF.

This chain uses TRBV5-8 with TRBJ2-7; D uncertain. Per germline, CDR1 SGHTS and CDR2 YDEGEE. This CDR3 region has 13 residues. Trimming left V 9 bases short and J 2 bases short, with 15 bases between. The CDR3 coding sequence is TGTGCCAAGCAGCCGGCCCAGGCCTACGAGCAGTACTTC. Translation gives CAKQPAQAYEQYF.

This chain links TRBV19 with TRBJ2-1; D is uncertain. CDR3 size: 15 residues. Germline V CDR1 and CDR2: LNHDA, SQIVND (reference sequence). The ends were cut back, 3 bases at V and 5 bases at J, with 14 bases in the middle. The CDR3 DNA follows: TGTGCCAGTAGTATTGGTGTTACAGAGAACAATGAGCAGTTCTTC. Translated: CASSIGVTENNEQFF.

The chain links TRBV19 to TRBJ2-6; 8 bases align to TRBD2. The CDR3 contains 17 residues. V shed 5 bases, J shed 4 bases, and the junction held 10 bases outside the gene matches. The germline gives CDR1 LNHDA, CDR2 SQIVND (reference sequence). CDR3 sequence: CASSPQSGGSGANVLTF. CDR3 in DNA: TGTGCCAGTAGTCCCCAGAGCGGGGGCTCGGGGGCCAACGTCCTGACTTTC.

Here the CDR3 reads CASSLNGLHTDTQYF. CDR3 nucleotides: TGCGCCAGCAGCTTGAACGGACTACACACAGATACGCAGTATTTT. This chain uses TRBV5-1 with TRBJ2-3; tentative D call: TRBD2 (6 bases). Trimming took off 1 base at V and 2 bases at J, with 11 bases between the two ends. This CDR3 contains 15 residues. The germline CDR1 and CDR2 sequences are SGHRS and YFSETQ.

V gene TRBV28 combines with J gene TRBJ2-1; possible D gene TRBD1, 6 bases. The germline V gene has CDR1 MDHEN and CDR2 SYDVKM. The CDR3 length is 15 residues. V lost 7 bases, J lost 7 bases, and 20 bases lay in between. The CDR3 DNA follows: TGTGCCAGCATCCAGTCGCAGGGGATCAAAAATGAGCAGTTCTTC. Protein sequence: CASIQSQGIKNEQFF.

The chain joins TRBV10-3 to TRBJ2-3; possibly TRBD2 for D (6 bases). The CDR3 consists of 14 residues. Trimming left V 7 bases short and J 1 base short, with 12 bases between. Germline V lookup: CDR1 ENHRY, CDR2 SYGVKD. The CDR3 loop is CAITSGTGTDTQYF. The CDR3 nucleotides are TGTGCCATCACCTCCGGGACTGGCACAGATACGCAGTATTTT.

This chain links TRBV5-8 with TRBJ2-2; 14 positions agree with TRBD2. V lost 4 bases to trimming and J lost 7 bases; unmatched junction nucleotides: 9. The CDR3 has 17 amino acids. The V gene's germline CDR1 is SGHTS and CDR2 YDEGEE. DNA of the CDR3: TGTGCCAGCAGCCGAGGACTAGCGGGGGGCCGGGACGGGGAGCTGTTTTTT. Its protein is CASSRGLAGGRDGELFF. Drawing the rest from reference TRBV5-8 and TRBJ2-2, the complete variable domain is EAGVTQSPTHLIKTRGQQATLRCSPISGHTSVYWYQQALGLGLQFLLWYDEGEERNRGNFPPRFSGRQFPNYSSELNVNALELEDSALYLCASSRGLAGGRDGELFFGEGSRLTVL.

The V gene is TRBV6-1, the J gene TRBJ2-3; 9 bases match TRBD2. The trim removed 4 bases at V and 2 bases at J, leaving 10 bases unmatched. The CDR3 loop spans 17 amino acids. From germline, CDR1 is MNHNS and CDR2 SASEGT. CDR3 sequence: CASSARRGLATTDTQYF. As DNA, the CDR3 is TGTGCCAGCAGTGCCCGACGGGGACTAGCCACCACAGATACGCAGTATTTT.

The rearrangement links TRBV5-1 to TRBJ1-1, with D hard to call. Germline V gene sequence: CDR1 SGHRS, CDR2 YFSETQ. V was shortened by 4 bases and J by 4 bases, with 11 bases between the two germline ends. The CDR3 is 13 amino acids. The chain's CDR3 is CASSPLGFTEAFF. CDR3 bases: TGCGCCAGCAGCCCCCTAGGGTTCACTGAAGCTTTCTTT.

The chain employs TRBV6-1 and TRBJ2-7, with D possibly matching TRBD1 (5 bases). Trimming took 6 bases from V and 5 from J, leaving 17 bases between them. In germline, CDR1 is MNHNS, CDR2 SASEGT. The CDR3 is made up of 14 amino acids. This CDR3 reads CASRELGALHEQYF. The CDR3 coding sequence is TGTGCCAGCAGGGAACTTGGGGCTCTTCACGAGCAGTACTTC.

CDR3: CASSFLGGRLYNEQFF. CDR3 nucleotides: TGTGCCAGCAGCTTTCTGGGAGGGCGCCTTTACAATGAGCAGTTCTTC. J is TRBJ2-1 and V is TRBV11-2; TRBD2 agrees at 7 bases. Trimming cost V 3 bases and J 4 bases; bases outside gene matches: 9. CDR3 length equals 16 residues. Germline CDR1 reads SGHAT; CDR2 reads FQNNGV.

The chain has TRBV19 and TRBJ1-4; no clear D gene. V dropped 2 bases and J dropped 6 bases, with 16 bases sitting between them. The CDR3 contains 16 residues. The germline V gene has CDR1 LNHDA and CDR2 SQIVND (reference sequence). This chain's CDR3 is CASSIRPGKVDEKLFF. Written as DNA, the CDR3 is TGTGCCAGTAGTATACGCCCGGGGAAGGTCGATGAAAAACTGTTTTTT.

This sequence joins TRBV5-1 and TRBJ2-5; D perhaps matches TRBD2 (6 bases). The germline gives CDR1 SGHRS, CDR2 YFSETQ. The CDR3 has 16 residues. The V and J ends lost 0 bases and 2 bases respectively, with 14 bases between them. CDR3 in amino acids: CASSLEAGNRQETQYF. In DNA, the CDR3 is TGCGCCAGCAGCTTGGAGGCGGGGAACCGGCAAGAGACCCAGTACTTC.

V usage is TRBV5-1 and J usage is TRBJ2-2, with 7 bases fitting TRBD1. CDR3 length equals 15 residues. Trimming removed 0 bases from V and 6 bases from J; junction bases left unmatched: 5. Germline V lookup: CDR1 SGHRS, CDR2 YFSETQ. The chain's CDR3 is CASSLDRGYAGELFF. The CDR3 DNA is TGCGCCAGCAGCTTGGACAGGGGTTACGCCGGGGAGCTGTTTTTT. Based on the CDR3 plus reference TRBV5-1 and TRBJ2-2, the full variable domain is KAGVTQTPRYLIKTRGQQVTLSCSPISGHRSVSWYQQTPGQGLQFLFEYFSETQRNKGNFPGRFSGRQFSNSRSEMNVSTLELGDSALYLCASSLDRGYAGELFFGEGSRLTVL.

The chain employs TRBV2 and TRBJ1-5; TRBD1 might be the D (5 bases). The V and J ends lost 9 bases and 4 bases respectively, with 10 bases between them. Germline V gene lookup returns CDR1 SNHLY and CDR2 FYNNEI. The CDR3 totals 12 residues. Here the CDR3 reads CASSTENQPQHF. The CDR3 nucleotides are TGTGCCAGTTCGACAGAGAATCAGCCCCAGCATTTT.

CDR3 bases: TGTGCCAGTAGTATATACGTAGAAGATACGCAGTATTTT. Translating it yields CASSIYVEDTQYF. This sequence joins TRBV19 and TRBJ2-3; D not certain. With 2 bases removed from V and 5 bases from J, the gap between germline ends came to 8 bases. Germline-derived CDR1 and CDR2 are LNHDA and SQIVND (reference sequence). The CDR3 runs 13 residues.

The rearrangement links TRBV27 to TRBJ2-7, with 9 positions matching TRBD2. The V and J ends lost 2 bases and 6 bases, in that order; junction bases with no gene match: 2. Germline lookup yields CDR1 MNHEY and CDR2 SMNVEV (reference sequence). The CDR3 sequence is 13 residues long. The CDR3 sequence: CASSLLAGSEQYF. The CDR3 region has the DNA TGTGCCAGCAGTTTACTAGCGGGAAGCGAGCAGTACTTC.

J is TRBJ2-7 and V is TRBV5-4; TRBD2 might be the D (7 bases). The V and J ends lost 6 bases and 5 bases respectively, with 18 bases between them. Germline CDR1 reads SGHNT; CDR2 reads YYREEE (reference sequence). CDR3 length: 14 amino acids. The CDR3 sequence: CASTPWGGSDEQYF. CDR3 DNA: TGTGCCAGCACCCCCTGGGGGGGCAGTGACGAGCAGTACTTC.